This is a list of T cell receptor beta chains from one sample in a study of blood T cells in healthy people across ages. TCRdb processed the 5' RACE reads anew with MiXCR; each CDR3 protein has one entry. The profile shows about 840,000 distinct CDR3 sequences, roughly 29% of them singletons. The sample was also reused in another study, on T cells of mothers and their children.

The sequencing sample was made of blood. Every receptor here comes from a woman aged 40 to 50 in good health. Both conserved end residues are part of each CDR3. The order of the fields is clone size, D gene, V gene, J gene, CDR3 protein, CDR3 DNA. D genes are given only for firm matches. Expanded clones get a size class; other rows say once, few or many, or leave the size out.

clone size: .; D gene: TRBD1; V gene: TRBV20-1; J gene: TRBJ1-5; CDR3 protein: CSARETGAGNQPQHF; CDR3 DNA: TGCAGTGCTAGAGAAACAGGGGCTGGTAATCAGCCCCAGCATTTT
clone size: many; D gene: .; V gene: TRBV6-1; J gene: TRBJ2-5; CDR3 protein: CASRGGGPRKTQYF; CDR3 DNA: TGTGCCAGCAGAGGGGGGGGCCCTCGGAAGACCCAGTACTTC
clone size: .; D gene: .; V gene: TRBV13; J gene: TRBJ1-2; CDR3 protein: CASSLFSDGYTF; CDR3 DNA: TGTGCCAGCAGCTTATTTTCGGATGGCTACACCTTC
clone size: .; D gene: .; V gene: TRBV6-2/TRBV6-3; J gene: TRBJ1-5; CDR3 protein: CASSYTEIHQPQHF; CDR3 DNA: TGTGCCAGCAGTTACACGGAGATTCATCAGCCCCAGCATTTT
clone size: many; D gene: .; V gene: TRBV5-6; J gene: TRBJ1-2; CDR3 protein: CASSLGDGVYGYTF; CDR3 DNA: TGTGCCAGCAGCTTGGGGGACGGAGTTTATGGCTACACCTTC
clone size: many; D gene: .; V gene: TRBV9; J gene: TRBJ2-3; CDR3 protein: CASSVDGGSGDTQYF; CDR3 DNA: TGTGCCAGCAGCGTAGATGGGGGCTCGGGGGATACGCAGTATTTT
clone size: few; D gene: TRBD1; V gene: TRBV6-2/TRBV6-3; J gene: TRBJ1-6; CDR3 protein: CASSYAGTAGNSPLHF; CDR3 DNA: TGTGCCAGCAGTTACGCCGGGACAGCGGGTAATTCACCCCTCCACTTT
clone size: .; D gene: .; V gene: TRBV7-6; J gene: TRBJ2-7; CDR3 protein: CASSFHPIGGGPYEQYF; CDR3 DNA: TGTGCCAGCAGCTTCCACCCTATAGGGGGGGGACCCTACGAGCAGTACTTC
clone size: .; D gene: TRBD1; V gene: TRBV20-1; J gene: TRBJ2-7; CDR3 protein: CSARDTGTGFYEQYF; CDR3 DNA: TGCAGTGCTAGAGACACCGGGACAGGGTTCTACGAGCAGTACTTC
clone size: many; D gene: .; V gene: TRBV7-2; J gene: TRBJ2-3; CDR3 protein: CASSSPFGYTRGDTQYF; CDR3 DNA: TGTGCCAGCAGCTCGCCTTTTGGATATACTAGAGGTGATACGCAGTATTTT
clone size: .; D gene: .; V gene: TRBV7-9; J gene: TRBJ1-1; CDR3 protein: CASSFQAMNTKAFF; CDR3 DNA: TGTGCCAGCAGCTTTCAGGCAATGAACACTAAAGCTTTCTTT
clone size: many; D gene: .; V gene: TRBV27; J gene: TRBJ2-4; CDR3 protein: CASKGAKNIQYF; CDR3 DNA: TGTGCCAGCAAAGGGGCCAAAAACATTCAGTACTTC
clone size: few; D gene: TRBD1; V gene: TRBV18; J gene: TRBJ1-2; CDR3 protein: CASSPQGQADYGYTF; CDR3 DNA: TGTGCCAGCTCACCACAGGGACAGGCCGACTATGGCTACACCTTC
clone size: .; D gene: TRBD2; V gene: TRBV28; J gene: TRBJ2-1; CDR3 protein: CASSLHRGGDEQFF; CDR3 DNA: TGTGCCAGCAGTTTACATCGCGGGGGGGATGAGCAGTTCTTC
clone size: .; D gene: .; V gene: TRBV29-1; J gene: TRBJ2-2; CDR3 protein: CSVEGGNAGELFF; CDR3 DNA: TGCAGCGTTGAAGGGGGGAACGCCGGGGAGCTGTTTTTT
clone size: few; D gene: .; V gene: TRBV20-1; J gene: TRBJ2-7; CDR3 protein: CSARDGGGAQSYNEQYF; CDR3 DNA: TGCAGTGCTAGAGATGGAGGGGGGGCCCAATCCTACAATGAGCAGTACTTC
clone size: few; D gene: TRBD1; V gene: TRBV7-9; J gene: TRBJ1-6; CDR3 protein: CASKRDRALGSPLHF; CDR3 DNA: TGTGCCAGCAAACGGGACAGGGCCCTTGGATCACCCCTCCACTTT
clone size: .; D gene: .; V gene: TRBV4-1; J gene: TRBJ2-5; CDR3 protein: CASSQGIQLWTDQETQYF; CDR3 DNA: TGCGCCAGCAGCCAAGGGATCCAGCTATGGACAGACCAAGAGACCCAGTACTTC
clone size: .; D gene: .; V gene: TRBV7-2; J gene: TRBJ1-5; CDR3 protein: CASSPGRGNQPQHF; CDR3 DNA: TGTGCCAGCAGCCCCGGGCGGGGCAATCAGCCCCAGCATTTT
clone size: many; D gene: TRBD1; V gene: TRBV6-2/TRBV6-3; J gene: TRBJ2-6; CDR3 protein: CASLTGGSGANVLTF; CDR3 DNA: TGTGCCAGCTTAACAGGGGGCTCTGGGGCCAACGTCCTGACTTTC
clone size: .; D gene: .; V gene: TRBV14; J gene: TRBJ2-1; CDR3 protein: CASSPGLGLRYNEQFF; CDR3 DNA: TGTGCCAGCAGCCCGGGTCTGGGACTTCGATACAATGAGCAGTTCTTC
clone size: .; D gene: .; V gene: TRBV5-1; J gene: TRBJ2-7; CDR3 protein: CASSETVDNNEQYF; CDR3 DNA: TGCGCCAGCAGCGAGACAGTTGATAACAATGAGCAGTACTTC
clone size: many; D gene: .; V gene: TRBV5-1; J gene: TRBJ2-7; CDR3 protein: CASSRDGTDYSYEQYF; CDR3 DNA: TGCGCCAGCAGCAGAGACGGGACGGACTACTCCTACGAGCAGTACTTC
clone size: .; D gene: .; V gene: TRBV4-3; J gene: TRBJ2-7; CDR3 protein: CASSQERGTSYEQYF; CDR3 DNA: TGCGCCAGCAGCCAAGAAAGGGGCACCTCCTACGAGCAGTACTTC
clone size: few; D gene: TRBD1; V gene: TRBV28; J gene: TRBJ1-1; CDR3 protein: CASSRTTGGGTEAFF; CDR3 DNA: TGTGCCAGCAGCCGTACGACAGGGGGAGGCACTGAAGCTTTCTTT
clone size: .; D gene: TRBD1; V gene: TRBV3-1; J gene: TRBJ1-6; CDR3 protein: CASSPGQDLPLHF; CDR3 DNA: TGTGCCAGCAGCCCGGGACAGGATCTTCCCCTCCACTTT
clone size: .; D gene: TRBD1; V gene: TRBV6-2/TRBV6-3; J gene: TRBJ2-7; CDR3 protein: CASARQGARDEQYF; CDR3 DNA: TGTGCCAGCGCGAGACAGGGGGCAAGGGATGAGCAGTACTTC
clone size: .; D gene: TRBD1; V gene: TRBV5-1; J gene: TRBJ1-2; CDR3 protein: CASSPGTGATGDGYTF; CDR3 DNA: TGCGCCAGCTCTCCGGGGACAGGGGCCACCGGGGATGGCTACACCTTC
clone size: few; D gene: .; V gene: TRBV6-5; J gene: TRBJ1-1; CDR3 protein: CASSYSTWDLPQNTEAFF; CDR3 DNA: TGTGCCAGCAGTTACTCCACGTGGGACCTCCCACAGAACACTGAAGCTTTCTTT
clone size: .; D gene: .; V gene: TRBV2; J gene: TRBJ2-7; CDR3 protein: CASSEVGGDEQYF; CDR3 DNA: TGTGCCAGCAGTGAGGTCGGGGGTGACGAGCAGTACTTC
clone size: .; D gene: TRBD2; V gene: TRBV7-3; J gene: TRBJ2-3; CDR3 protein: CASSLTRTSGSTDTQYF; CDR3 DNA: TGTGCCAGCAGCTTAACCCGGACTAGCGGGAGCACAGATACGCAGTATTTT
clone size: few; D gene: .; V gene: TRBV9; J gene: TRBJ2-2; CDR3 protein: CASSDKGGTGELFF; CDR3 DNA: TGTGCCAGCAGCGACAAGGGGGGGACCGGGGAGCTGTTTTTT
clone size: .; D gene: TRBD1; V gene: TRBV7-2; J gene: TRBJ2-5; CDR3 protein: CASSRTGEPYNEQYF; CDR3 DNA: TGTGCCAGCAGCCGTACAGGGGAGCCGTACAATGAGCAGTACTTC
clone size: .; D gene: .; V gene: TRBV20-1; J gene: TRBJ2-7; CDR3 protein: CSAEAGQITYEQYF; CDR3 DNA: TGCAGTGCCGAAGCAGGACAGATAACCTACGAGCAGTACTTC
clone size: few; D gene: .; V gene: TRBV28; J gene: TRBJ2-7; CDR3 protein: CASSLFVQEGEQYF; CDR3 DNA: TGTGCCAGCAGTTTATTTGTACAGGAGGGCGAGCAGTACTTC
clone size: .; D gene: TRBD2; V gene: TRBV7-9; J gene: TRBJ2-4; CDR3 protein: CASRADKGGGGRSGNIQYF; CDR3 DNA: TGTGCCAGCAGAGCTGACAAAGGCGGGGGGGGCCGATCGGGAAACATTCAGTACTTC
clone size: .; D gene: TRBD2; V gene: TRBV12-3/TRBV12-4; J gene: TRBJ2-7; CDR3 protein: CANSLAGQSYEQYF; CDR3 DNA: TGTGCCAACAGTTTAGCGGGCCAGAGCTACGAGCAGTACTTC
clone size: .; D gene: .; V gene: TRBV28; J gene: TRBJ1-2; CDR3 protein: CTSSLGTYGYTF; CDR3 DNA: TGTACCAGCAGTTTAGGCACTTATGGCTACACCTTC
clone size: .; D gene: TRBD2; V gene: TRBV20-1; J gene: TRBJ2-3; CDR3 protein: CSATSGGVTDTQYF; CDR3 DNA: TGCAGTGCTACGAGCGGGGGGGTTACAGATACGCAGTATTTT
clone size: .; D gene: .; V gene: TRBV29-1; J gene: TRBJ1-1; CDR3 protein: CSVLRDFTEAFF; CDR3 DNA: TGCAGCGTCCTCCGGGACTTCACTGAAGCTTTCTTT
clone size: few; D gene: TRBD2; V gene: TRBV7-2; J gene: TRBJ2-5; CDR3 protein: CASSWVTSVETQYF; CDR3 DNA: TGTGCCAGCAGTTGGGTAACTAGCGTTGAGACCCAGTACTTC
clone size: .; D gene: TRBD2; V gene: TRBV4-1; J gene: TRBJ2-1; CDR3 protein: CASSQLTSGSRNEQFF; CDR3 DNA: TGCGCCAGCAGCCAACTTACTAGCGGGAGTCGGAATGAGCAGTTCTTC
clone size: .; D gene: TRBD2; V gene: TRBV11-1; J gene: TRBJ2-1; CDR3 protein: CASTLGKIMSGGADKLLVNEQFF; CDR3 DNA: TGTGCCAGCACCCTAGGGAAGATCATGTCCGGGGGGGCCGATAAGTTGTTGGTTAATGAGCAGTTCTTC
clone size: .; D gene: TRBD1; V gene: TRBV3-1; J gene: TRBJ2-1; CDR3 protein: CASSQDLGQGARFF; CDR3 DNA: TGTGCCAGCAGCCAAGATCTCGGACAGGGGGCCCGGTTCTTC
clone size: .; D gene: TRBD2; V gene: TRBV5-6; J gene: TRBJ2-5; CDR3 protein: CASGLGLAGGKTQYF; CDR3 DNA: TGTGCCAGCGGCCTAGGACTAGCGGGGGGGAAGACCCAGTACTTC
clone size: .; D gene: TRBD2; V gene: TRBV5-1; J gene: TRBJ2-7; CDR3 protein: CASSWGAGGYEQYF; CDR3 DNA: TGCGCCAGCAGCTGGGGAGCGGGGGGCTACGAGCAGTACTTC
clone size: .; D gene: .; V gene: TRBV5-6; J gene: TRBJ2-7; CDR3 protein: CASVSPKYEQYF; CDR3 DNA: TGTGCCAGCGTCTCCCCCAAATACGAGCAGTACTTC
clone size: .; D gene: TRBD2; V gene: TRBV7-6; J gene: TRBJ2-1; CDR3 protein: CASSLSGRLEGLVRNEQFF; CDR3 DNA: TGTGCCAGCAGCTTAAGTGGGAGGTTAGAGGGACTAGTGAGAAATGAGCAGTTCTTC
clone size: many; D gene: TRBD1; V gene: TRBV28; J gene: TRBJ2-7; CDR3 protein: CASSQYPTQGRDEQYF; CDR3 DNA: TGTGCCAGCAGTCAGTACCCCACACAGGGGCGGGACGAGCAGTACTTC
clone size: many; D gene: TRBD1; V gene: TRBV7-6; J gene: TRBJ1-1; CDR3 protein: CASSEQGYTEAFF; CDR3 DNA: TGTGCCAGCAGCGAACAGGGGTACACTGAAGCTTTCTTT
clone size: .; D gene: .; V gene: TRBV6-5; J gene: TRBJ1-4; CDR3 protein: CASSYSRRGAGEKLFF; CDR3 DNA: TGTGCCAGCAGTTACTCCCGCAGGGGAGCAGGGGAAAAACTGTTTTTT
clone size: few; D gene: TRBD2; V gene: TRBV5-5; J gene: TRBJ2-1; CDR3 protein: CASSGPLAGGPVGYNEQFF; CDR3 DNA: TGTGCCAGCAGCGGCCCTCTAGCGGGGGGGCCGGTTGGCTACAATGAGCAGTTCTTC
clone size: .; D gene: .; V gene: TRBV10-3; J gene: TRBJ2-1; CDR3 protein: CAISERTTANNEQFF; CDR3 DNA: TGTGCCATCAGTGAGAGGACGACAGCAAACAATGAGCAGTTCTTC
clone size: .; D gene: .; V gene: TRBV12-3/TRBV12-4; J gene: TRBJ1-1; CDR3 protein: CASSPWAVNTEAFF; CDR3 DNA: TGTGCCAGCAGTCCATGGGCTGTGAACACTGAAGCTTTCTTT
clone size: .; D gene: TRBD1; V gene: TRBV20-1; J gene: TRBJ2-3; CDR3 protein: CSAYWTGSTDTQYF; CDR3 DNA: TGCAGTGCTTACTGGACAGGGTCCACAGATACGCAGTATTTT
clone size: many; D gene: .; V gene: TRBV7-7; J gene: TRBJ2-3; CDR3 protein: CASSPTSSTDTQYF; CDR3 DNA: TGTGCCAGCAGCCCTACCAGTAGCACAGATACGCAGTATTTT
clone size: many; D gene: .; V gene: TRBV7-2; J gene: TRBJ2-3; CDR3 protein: CASSPFTDTQYF; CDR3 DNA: TGTGCCAGCTCACCCTTCACAGATACGCAGTATTTT
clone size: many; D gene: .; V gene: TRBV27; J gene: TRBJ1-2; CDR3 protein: CASSPTVNYGYTF; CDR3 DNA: TGTGCCAGCAGTCCCACAGTTAACTATGGCTACACCTTC